This T cell receptor beta chain was recorded in a study of T cells in Graves' hyperthyroidism and ophthalmopathy. Overall study findings and caveats: Most expanded thyroid clonotypes above 0.001 also appeared in blood.

To note about this clonotype: What it binds is not known.

Using RNA transcripts as the source, TCR beta CDR3 regions were amplified. RT-PCR in the first round (using the HTBI primer set) targeted the TCR CDR3. TCRdb used MiXCR to reprocess the multiplex PCR reads, holding one entry per CDR3 protein. In the table there are a few hundred thousand distinct CDR3 sequences, roughly 15% of which are singletons. The CDR3 has 14 residues. V lost 6 bases, J lost 6 bases, and 17 bases lay in between. Germline V CDR1 and CDR2: MNHNS, SASEGT. The sequenced sample was blood. The sequence came from a young woman with Graves' hyperthyroidism. The rearrangement joins TRBV6-1 to TRBJ1-2; unclear D gene. The CDR3 sequence is CASSTSEGGDGYTF. DNA for the CDR3: TGTGCCAGCAGCACATCGGAGGGTGGAGATGGCTACACCTTC.